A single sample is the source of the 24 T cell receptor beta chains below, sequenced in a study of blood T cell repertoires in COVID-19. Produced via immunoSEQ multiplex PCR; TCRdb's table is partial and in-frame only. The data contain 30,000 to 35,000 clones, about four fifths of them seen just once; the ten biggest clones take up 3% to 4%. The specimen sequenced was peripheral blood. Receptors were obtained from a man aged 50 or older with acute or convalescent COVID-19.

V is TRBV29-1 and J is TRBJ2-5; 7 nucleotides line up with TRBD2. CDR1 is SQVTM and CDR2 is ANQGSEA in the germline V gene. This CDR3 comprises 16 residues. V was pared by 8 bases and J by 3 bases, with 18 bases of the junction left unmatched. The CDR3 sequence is CSSLGLNSGIEETQYF. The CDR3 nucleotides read TGCAGCTCTCTGGGTCTGAACAGCGGGATTGAAGAGACCCAGTACTTC.

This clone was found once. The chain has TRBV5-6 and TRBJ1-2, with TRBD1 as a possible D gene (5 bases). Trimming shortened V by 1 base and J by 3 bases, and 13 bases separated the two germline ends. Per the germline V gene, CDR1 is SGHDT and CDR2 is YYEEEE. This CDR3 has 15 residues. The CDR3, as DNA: TGTGCCAGCAGCTTGAACAGGTACCTCGACTATGGCTACACCTTC. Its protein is CASSLNRYLDYGYTF.

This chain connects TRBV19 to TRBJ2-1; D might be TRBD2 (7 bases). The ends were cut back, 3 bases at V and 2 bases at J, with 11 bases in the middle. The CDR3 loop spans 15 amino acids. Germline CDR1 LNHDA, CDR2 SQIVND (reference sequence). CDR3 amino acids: CASSMEGGAYNEQFF. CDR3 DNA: TGTGCCAGTAGTATGGAGGGGGGGGCCTACAATGAGCAGTTCTTC.

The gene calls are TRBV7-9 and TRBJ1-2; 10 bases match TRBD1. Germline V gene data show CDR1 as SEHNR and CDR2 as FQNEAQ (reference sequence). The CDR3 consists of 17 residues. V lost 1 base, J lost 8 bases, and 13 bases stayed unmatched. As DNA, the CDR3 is TGTGCCAGCAGCTTAGGTCCGGGACAGGGGCCGAAACTCGGCTACACCTTC. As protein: CASSLGPGQGPKLGYTF. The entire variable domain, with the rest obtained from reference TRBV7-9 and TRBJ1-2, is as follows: DTGVSQNPRHKITKRGQNVTFRCDPISEHNRLYWYRQTLGQGPEFLTYFQNEAQLEKSRLLSDRFSAERPKGSFSTLEIQRTEQGDSAMYLCASSLGPGQGPKLGYTFGSGTRLTVV.

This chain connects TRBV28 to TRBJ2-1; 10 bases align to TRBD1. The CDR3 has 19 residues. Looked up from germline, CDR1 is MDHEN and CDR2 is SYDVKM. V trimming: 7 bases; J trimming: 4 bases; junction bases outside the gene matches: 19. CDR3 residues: CASTLGVRWRDRGYNEQFF. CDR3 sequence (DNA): TGTGCCAGCACCCTCGGGGTGCGATGGCGGGACAGGGGTTACAATGAGCAGTTCTTC.

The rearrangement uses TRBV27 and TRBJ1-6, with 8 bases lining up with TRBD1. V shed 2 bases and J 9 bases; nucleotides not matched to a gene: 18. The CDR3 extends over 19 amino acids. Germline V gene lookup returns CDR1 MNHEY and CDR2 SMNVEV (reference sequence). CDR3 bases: TGTGCCAGCAGTTTAAGCTGGGTCGACAGGGGAAGCCAGGCTTCACCCCTCCACTTT. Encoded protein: CASSLSWVDRGSQASPLHF.

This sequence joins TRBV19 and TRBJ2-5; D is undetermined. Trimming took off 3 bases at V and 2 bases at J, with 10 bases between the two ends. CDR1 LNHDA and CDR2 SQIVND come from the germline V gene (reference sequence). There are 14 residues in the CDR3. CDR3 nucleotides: TGTGCCAGTAGTATGGGCGTCCCTCAAGAGACCCAGTACTTC. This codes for CASSMGVPQETQYF. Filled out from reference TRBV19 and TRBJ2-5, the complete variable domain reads DGGITQSPKYLFRKEGQNVTLSCEQNLNHDAMYWYRQDPGQGLRLIYYSQIVNDFQKGDIAEGYSVSREKKESFPLTVTSAQKNPTAFYLCASSMGVPQETQYFGPGTRLLVL.

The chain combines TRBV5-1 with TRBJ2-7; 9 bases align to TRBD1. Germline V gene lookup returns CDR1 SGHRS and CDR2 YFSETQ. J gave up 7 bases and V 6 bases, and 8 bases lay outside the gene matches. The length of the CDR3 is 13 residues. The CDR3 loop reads CASTLQGAGEQYF. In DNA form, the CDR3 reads TGCGCCAGCACCCTACAGGGGGCAGGGGAGCAGTACTTC.

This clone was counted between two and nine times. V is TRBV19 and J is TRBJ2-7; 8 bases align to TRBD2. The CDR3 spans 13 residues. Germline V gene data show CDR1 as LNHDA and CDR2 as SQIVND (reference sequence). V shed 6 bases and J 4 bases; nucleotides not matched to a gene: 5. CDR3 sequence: CASSISGDYEQYF. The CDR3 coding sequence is TGTGCCAGTAGCATTAGCGGGGATTACGAGCAGTACTTC.

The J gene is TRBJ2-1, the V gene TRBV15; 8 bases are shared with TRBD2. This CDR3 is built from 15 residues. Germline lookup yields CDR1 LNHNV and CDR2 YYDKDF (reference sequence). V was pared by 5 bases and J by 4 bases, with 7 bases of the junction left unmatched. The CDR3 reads CATSLMAGGYNEQFF. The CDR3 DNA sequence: TGTGCCACCAGCCTTATGGCGGGAGGTTACAATGAGCAGTTCTTC. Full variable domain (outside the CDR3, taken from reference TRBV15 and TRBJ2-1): DAMVIQNPRYQVTQFGKPVTLSCSQTLNHNVMYWYQQKSSQAPKLLFHYYDKDFNNEADTPDNFQSRRPNTSFCFLDIRSPGLGDTAMYLCATSLMAGGYNEQFFGPGTRLTVL.

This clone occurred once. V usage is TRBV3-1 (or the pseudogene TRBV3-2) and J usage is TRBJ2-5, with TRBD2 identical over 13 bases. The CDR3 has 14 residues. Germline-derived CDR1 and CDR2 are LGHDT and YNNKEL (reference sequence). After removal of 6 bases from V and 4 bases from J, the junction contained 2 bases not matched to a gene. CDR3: CASRRTSGGETQYF. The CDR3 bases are TGTGCCAGCAGGCGGACTAGCGGGGGAGAGACCCAGTACTTC.

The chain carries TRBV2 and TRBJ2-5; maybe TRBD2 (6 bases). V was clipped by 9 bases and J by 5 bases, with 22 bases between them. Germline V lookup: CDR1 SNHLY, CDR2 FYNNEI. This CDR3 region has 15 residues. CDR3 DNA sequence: TGTGCCAGTAGCCGGGAGTTTGGGCGCGGGGAGACCCAGTACTTC. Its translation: CASSREFGRGETQYF. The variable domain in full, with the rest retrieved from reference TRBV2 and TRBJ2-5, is EPEVTQTPSHQVTQMGQEVILRCVPISNHLYFYWYRQILGQKVEFLVSFYNNEISEKSEIFDDQFSVERPDGSNFTLKIRSTKLEDSAMYFCASSREFGRGETQYFGPGTRLLVL.

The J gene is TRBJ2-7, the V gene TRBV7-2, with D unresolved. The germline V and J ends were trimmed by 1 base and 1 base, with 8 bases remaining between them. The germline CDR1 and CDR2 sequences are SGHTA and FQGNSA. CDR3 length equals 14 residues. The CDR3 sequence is CASSLDSGSYEQYF. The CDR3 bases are TGTGCCAGCAGCTTAGATTCCGGGTCCTACGAGCAGTACTTC.

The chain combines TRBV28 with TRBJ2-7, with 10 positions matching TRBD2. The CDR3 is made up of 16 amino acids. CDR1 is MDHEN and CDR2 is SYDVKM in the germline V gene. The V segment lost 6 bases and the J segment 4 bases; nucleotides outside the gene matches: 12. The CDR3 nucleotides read TGTGCCAGCAGCCTCCTCACTAGCGGGAAAGGGTACGAGCAGTACTTC. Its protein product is CASSLLTSGKGYEQYF. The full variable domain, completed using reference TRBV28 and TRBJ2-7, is DVKVTQSSRYLVKRTGEKVFLECVQDMDHENMFWYRQDPGLGLRLIYFSYDVKMKEKGDIPEGYSVSREKKERFSLILESASTNQTSMYLCASSLLTSGKGYEQYFGPGTRLTVT.

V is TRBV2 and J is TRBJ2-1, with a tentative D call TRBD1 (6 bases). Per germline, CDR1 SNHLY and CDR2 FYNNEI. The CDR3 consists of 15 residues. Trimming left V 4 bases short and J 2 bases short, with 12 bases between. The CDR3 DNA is TGTGCCAGCAGTGTAGGGCAGGGGCCCTACAATGAGCAGTTCTTC. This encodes CASSVGQGPYNEQFF.

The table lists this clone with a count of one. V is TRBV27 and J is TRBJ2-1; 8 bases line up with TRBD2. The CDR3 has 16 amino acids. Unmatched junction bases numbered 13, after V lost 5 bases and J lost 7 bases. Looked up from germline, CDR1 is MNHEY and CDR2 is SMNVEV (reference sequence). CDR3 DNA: TGTGCCAGCAGTCAAACCCTAGCGGGTTACTGGAATGAGCAGTTCTTC. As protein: CASSQTLAGYWNEQFF.

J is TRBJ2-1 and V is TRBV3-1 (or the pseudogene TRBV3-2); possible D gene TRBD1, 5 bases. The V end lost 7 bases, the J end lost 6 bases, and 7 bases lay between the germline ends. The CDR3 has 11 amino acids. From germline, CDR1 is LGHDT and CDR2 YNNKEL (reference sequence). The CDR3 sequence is CASTRANEQFF. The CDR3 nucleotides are TGTGCCAGCACCAGGGCCAATGAGCAGTTCTTC.

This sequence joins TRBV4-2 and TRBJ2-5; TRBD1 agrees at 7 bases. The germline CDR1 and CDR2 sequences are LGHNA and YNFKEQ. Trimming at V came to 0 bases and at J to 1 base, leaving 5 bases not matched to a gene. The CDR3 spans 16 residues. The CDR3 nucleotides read TGTGCCAGCAGCCAAGACTGGGGGACAGCCCAAGAGACCCAGTACTTC. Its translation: CASSQDWGTAQETQYF.

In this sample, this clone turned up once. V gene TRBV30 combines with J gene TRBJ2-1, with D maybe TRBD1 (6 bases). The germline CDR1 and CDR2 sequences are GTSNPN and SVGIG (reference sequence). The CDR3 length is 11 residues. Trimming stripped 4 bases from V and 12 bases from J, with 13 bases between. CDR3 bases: TGTGCCTGGAACGGGGACAATAGGCAGTTCTTC. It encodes CAWNGDNRQFF.

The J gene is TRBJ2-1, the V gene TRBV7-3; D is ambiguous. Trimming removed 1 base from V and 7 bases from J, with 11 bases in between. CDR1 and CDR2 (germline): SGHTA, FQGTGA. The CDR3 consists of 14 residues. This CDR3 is CASSLSSSGNEQFF. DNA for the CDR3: TGTGCCAGCAGCTTAAGTAGCTCCGGTAATGAGCAGTTCTTC. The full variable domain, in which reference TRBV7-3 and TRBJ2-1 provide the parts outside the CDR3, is GAGVSQTPSNKVTEKGKYVELRCDPISGHTALYWYRQSLGQGPEFLIYFQGTGAADDSGLPNDRFFAVRPEGSVSTLKIQRTERGDSAVYLCASSLSSSGNEQFFGPGTRLTVL.

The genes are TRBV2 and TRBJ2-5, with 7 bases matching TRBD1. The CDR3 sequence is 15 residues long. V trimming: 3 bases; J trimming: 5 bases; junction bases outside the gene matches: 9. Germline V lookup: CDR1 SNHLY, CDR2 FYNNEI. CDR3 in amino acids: CASSEDTGDGETQYF. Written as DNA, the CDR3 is TGTGCCAGCAGTGAGGACACAGGGGATGGGGAGACCCAGTACTTC.

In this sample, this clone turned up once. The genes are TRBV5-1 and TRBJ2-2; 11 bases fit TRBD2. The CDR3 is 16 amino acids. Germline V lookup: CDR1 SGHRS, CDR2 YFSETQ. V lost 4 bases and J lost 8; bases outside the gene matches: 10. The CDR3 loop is CASSMVLAGVPGELFF. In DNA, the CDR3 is TGCGCCAGCAGCATGGTACTAGCGGGAGTTCCTGGGGAGCTGTTTTTT.

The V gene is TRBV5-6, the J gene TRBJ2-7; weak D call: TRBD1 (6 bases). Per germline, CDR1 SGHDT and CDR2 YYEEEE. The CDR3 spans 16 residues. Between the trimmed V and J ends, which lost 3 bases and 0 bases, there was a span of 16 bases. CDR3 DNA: TGTGCCAGCAGCTGGAACCGGGACACGAACTCCTACGAGCAGTACTTC. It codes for CASSWNRDTNSYEQYF. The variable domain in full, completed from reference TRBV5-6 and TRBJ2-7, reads DAGVTQSPTHLIKTRGQQVTLRCSPKSGHDTVSWYQQALGQGPQFIFQYYEEEERQRGNFPDRFSGHQFPNYSSELNVNALLLGDSALYLCASSWNRDTNSYEQYFGPGTRLTVT.

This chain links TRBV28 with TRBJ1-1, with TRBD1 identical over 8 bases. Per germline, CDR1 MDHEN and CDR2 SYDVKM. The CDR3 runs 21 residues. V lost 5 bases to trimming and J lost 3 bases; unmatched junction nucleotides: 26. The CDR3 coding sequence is TGTGCCAGCAGTGCCTCCAGGGGGCGTTTTGGGGGACCCGAGGGGGACACTGAAGCTTTCTTT. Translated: CASSASRGRFGGPEGDTEAFF.